One sample yielded the 19 T cell receptor beta chains listed below, sequenced in a study of blood T cell repertoires in COVID-19. Only in-frame clones appear in the TCRdb table, and some are missing; sequencing was by immunoSEQ multiplex PCR. The sample yields some 200,000 clones, approximately 84% seen once. Sample: peripheral blood. The source is a woman aged 45-65 years with active or convalescent COVID-19.

The J gene is TRBJ2-4, the V gene TRBV2; 15 nucleotides match TRBD2. Trimming took 3 bases from V and 7 from J; bases not matched to a gene: 13. CDR3 length: 19 amino acids. CDR1 is SNHLY, CDR2 FYNNEI, per germline. CDR3 sequence: CASSDLPGLAGGHRNIQYF. CDR3 bases: TGTGCCAGCAGTGACCTACCCGGACTAGCGGGGGGGCATAGGAACATTCAGTACTTC.

The chain employs TRBV5-8 and TRBJ2-3; TRBD2 might be the D (5 bases). Germline assignment: CDR1 SGHTS and CDR2 YDEGEE. The V gene lost 1 base and the J gene lost 6 bases, with 9 bases spanning the gap. This CDR3 is built from 13 residues. CDR3 residues: CASSLFGDDTQYF. CDR3 nucleotides: TGTGCCAGCAGCTTGTTCGGGGATGATACGCAGTATTTT.

V gene TRBV20-1 combines with J gene TRBJ1-2; D perhaps matches TRBD1 (6 bases). Germline loops: CDR1 DFQATT, CDR2 SNEGSKA (reference sequence). The CDR3 has 13 amino acids. The V end was cut by 3 bases, the J end by 8 bases, with 16 bases between. The chain's CDR3 is CSASNNREGGYTF. In DNA, the CDR3 is TGCAGTGCTAGTAATAACAGGGAGGGAGGCTACACCTTC.

The chain links TRBV18 to TRBJ1-1; TRBD1 agrees at 8 bases. The junction had 4 bases not matched to a gene; V was cut back by 3 bases and J by 1 base. The V gene's germline CDR1 is KGHSH and CDR2 LQKENI. This CDR3 spans 15 amino acids. CDR3 in amino acids: CASSPRTGPNTEAFF. The CDR3 DNA reads as TGTGCCAGCTCACCCAGGACAGGGCCGAACACTGAAGCTTTCTTT.

The chain uses TRBV3-1 (or the pseudogene TRBV3-2) and TRBJ1-1; possible D gene TRBD1, 6 bases. The CDR3 length is 12 residues. Trimming left V 4 bases short and J 10 bases short, with 13 bases between. Germline loops: CDR1 LGHDT, CDR2 YNNKEL (reference sequence). Written as DNA, the CDR3 is TGTGCCAGCAGCCCCAGAGGGACAAGAGCTTTCTTT. Translation gives CASSPRGTRAFF.

This sequence joins TRBV2 and TRBJ1-6; 9 bases fit TRBD1. The CDR3 length is 17 residues. Per the germline V gene, CDR1 is SNHLY and CDR2 is FYNNEI. V was pared by 8 bases and J by 13 bases, with 21 bases of the junction left unmatched. CDR3: CASGDGQGLTPLGPLHF. As DNA, the CDR3 is TGTGCCAGCGGCGACGGACAGGGGTTAACCCCGTTGGGTCCCCTCCACTTT.

This sequence joins TRBV19 and TRBJ1-2; D may be TRBD1 (5 bases). The CDR3 covers 14 residues. The germline V gene encodes CDR1 LNHDA and CDR2 SQIVND (reference sequence). Between the trimmed V and J ends, which lost 7 bases and 7 bases, there was a span of 19 bases. The CDR3 here is CASTQRQYGLGYTF. The DNA of the CDR3 is TGTGCCAGTACCCAAAGACAGTATGGCCTTGGCTACACCTTC.

The V call is TRBV6-5, the J call TRBJ2-2, with 7 bases aligning to TRBD1. The CDR3 loop spans 14 amino acids. Germline lookup yields CDR1 MNHEY and CDR2 SVGAGI. Trimming took 8 bases from V and 3 from J; bases not matched to a gene: 6. CDR3 residues: CASGPGQYTGELFF. The CDR3, as DNA: TGTGCCAGCGGACCGGGACAGTACACCGGGGAGCTGTTTTTT.

This clone appeared a few times. This rearrangement joins TRBV18 to TRBJ1-5; 9 bases are a match to TRBD1. CDR1 and CDR2 (germline): KGHSH, LQKENI. The V segment lost 6 bases and the J segment 9 bases; nucleotides outside the gene matches: 9. The CDR3 covers 14 residues. CDR3 amino acids: CASSSTGGWGPQHF. In DNA form, the CDR3 reads TGTGCCAGCTCGTCGACAGGGGGTTGGGGGCCCCAGCATTTT.

This clone was observed a few times. The chain combines TRBV11-2 with TRBJ1-2; 7 bases map to TRBD1. After removal of 2 bases from V and 6 bases from J, the junction contained 9 bases not matched to a gene. This CDR3 spans 15 amino acids. The germline gives CDR1 SGHAT, CDR2 FQNNGV. In DNA, the CDR3 is TGTGCCAGCAGCTTAACAGACGGGACAGCCGATGGCTACACCTTC. Protein sequence: CASSLTDGTADGYTF.

This clone was seen only once. The chain has TRBV6-1 and TRBJ1-2, with no clear D. Trimming took 2 bases from V and 4 from J, leaving 8 bases between them. CDR3 length: 13 residues. Germline values: CDR1 MNHNS, CDR2 SASEGT. The CDR3 DNA sequence: TGTGCCAGCAGTGAAAACAGAGTCTATGGCTACACCTTC. Residues: CASSENRVYGYTF.

The CDR3 reads CASGQLGFRPQHF. CDR3 in DNA: TGTGCCAGCGGACAGCTAGGGTTTCGGCCCCAGCATTTT. The V call is TRBV28, the J call TRBJ1-5; tentatively, D is TRBD1 (6 bases). The CDR3 is 13 amino acids. Germline CDR1 reads MDHEN; CDR2 reads SYDVKM. V lost 8 bases and J 9 bases, leaving 17 bases between the germline ends. Full variable domain (outside the CDR3, taken from reference TRBV28 and TRBJ1-5): DVKVTQSSRYLVKRTGEKVFLECVQDMDHENMFWYRQDPGLGLRLIYFSYDVKMKEKGDIPEGYSVSREKKERFSLILESASTNQTSMYLCASGQLGFRPQHFGDGTRLSIL.

This clone was seen only a few times. The rearrangement uses TRBV9 and TRBJ2-3, with a possible D match to TRBD2 (6 bases). Trimming left V 3 bases short and J 0 bases short, with 17 bases between. The length of the CDR3 is 17 residues. Germline CDR1 SGDLS, CDR2 YYNGEE. The DNA of the CDR3 is TGTGCCAGCAGCGCCCAGCCTCTAGCGTTTAGCACAGATACGCAGTATTTT. Amino acids: CASSAQPLAFSTDTQYF.

V and J are TRBV12-3 or TRBV12-4 and TRBJ1-1; maybe TRBD1 (6 bases). The V and J ends lost 7 bases and 1 base respectively, with 10 bases between them. This CDR3 contains 13 residues. The CDR3 loop reads CASNLQGNTEAFF. The CDR3 DNA is TGTGCCAGCAACTTACAGGGGAACACTGAAGCTTTCTTT.

As for this clone: Relative to the germline gene, one junction end is altered; a read error may explain this. This chain links TRBV15 with TRBJ2-1; 10 bases are a match to TRBD2. This CDR3 contains 15 residues. Germline V lookup: CDR1 LNHNV, CDR2 YYDKDF (reference sequence). CDR3 residues: CATRRDLRTSGEQFF. The CDR3 bases are TGTGCCACCAGAAGAGATCTCCGGACTAGCGGTGAGCAGTTCTTC.

V and J are TRBV10-3 and TRBJ1-4; D is uncertain. With 3 bases removed from V and 3 bases from J, the gap between germline ends came to 17 bases. This CDR3 is 17 amino acids long. Germline V gives CDR1 ENHRY, CDR2 SYGVKD. CDR3 DNA: TGTGCCATCAGTGAACGGAGACTTAGGAGTCCTAATGAAAAACTGTTTTTT. Translated, it gives CAISERRLRSPNEKLFF.

This chain links TRBV10-1 with TRBJ1-5, with D maybe TRBD1 (5 bases). V lost 5 bases, J lost 4 bases, and 9 bases lay in between. From germline, CDR1 is WNHNN and CDR2 SYGVQD (reference sequence). The CDR3 runs to 13 residues. The DNA for the CDR3 is TGCGCCAGCAGTTCAGGGTTTAATCAGCCCCAGCATTTT. Residues: CASSSGFNQPQHF.

J is TRBJ2-1 and V is TRBV29-1, with 8 bases fitting TRBD2. CDR1 and CDR2 (germline): SQVTM, ANQGSEA. The ends lost 6 bases at V and 3 bases at J; junction bases unmatched: 7. The length of the CDR3 is 14 residues. This CDR3 is CSVGERGYYNEQFF. As DNA, the CDR3 is TGCAGCGTGGGAGAGCGGGGGTACTACAATGAGCAGTTCTTC.

The chain uses TRBV7-8 and TRBJ2-5; 8 nucleotides align to TRBD2. The CDR3 runs to 18 residues. Trimming at V came to 2 bases and at J to 4 bases, leaving 15 bases not matched to a gene. The germline V gene has CDR1 SGHVS and CDR2 FQNEAQ. In nucleotides, the CDR3 is TGTGCCAGCAGCTTAAGGCGCTCTGGCGGGGGGATCCCAGAGACCCAGTACTTC. Its translation is CASSLRRSGGGIPETQYF. The full variable domain, in which reference TRBV7-8 and TRBJ2-5 provide the parts outside the CDR3, is GAGVSQSPRYKVAKRGQDVALRCDPISGHVSLFWYQQALGQGPEFLTYFQNEAQLDKSGLPSDRFFAERPEGSVSTLKIQRTQQEDSAVYLCASSLRRSGGGIPETQYFGPGTRLLVL.